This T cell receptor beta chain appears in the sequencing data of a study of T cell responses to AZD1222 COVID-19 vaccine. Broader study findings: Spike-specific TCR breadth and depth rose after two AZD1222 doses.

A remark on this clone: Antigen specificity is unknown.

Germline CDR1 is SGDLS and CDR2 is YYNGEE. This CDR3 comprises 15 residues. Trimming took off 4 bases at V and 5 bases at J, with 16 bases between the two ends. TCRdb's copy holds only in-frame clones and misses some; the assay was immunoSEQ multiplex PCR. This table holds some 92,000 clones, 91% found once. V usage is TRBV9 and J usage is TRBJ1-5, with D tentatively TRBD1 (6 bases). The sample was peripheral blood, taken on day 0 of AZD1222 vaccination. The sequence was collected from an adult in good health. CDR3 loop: CASSTQQGGDQPQHF. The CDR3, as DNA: TGTGCCAGCAGCACCCAACAGGGCGGCGATCAGCCCCAGCATTTT.